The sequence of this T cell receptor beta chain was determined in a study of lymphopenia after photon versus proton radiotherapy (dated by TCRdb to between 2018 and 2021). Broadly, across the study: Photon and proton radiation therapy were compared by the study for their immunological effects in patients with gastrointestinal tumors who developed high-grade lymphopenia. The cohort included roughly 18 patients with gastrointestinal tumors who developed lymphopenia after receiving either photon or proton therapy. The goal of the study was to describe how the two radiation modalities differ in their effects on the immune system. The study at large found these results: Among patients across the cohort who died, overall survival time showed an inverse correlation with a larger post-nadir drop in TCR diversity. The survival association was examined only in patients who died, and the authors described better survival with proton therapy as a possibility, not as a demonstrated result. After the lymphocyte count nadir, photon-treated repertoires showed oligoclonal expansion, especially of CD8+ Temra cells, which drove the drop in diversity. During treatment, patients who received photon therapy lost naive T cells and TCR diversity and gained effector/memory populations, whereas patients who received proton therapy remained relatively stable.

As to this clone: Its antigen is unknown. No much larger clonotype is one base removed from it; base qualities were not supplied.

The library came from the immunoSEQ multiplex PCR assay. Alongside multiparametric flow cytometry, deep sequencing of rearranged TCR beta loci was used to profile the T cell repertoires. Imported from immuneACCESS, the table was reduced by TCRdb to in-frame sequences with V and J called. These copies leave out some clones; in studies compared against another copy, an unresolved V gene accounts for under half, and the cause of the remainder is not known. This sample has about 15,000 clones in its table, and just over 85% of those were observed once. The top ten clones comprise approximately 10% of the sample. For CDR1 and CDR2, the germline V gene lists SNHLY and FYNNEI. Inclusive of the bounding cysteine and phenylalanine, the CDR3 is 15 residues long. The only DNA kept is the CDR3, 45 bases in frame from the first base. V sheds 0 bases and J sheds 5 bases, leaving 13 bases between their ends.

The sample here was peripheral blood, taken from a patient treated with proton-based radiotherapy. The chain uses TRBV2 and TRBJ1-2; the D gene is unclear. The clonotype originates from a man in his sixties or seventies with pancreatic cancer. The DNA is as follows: TGTGCCAGCAGTGAAGCGCTTCGGCTCAAGTATGGCTACACCTTC. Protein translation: CASSEALRLKYGYTF. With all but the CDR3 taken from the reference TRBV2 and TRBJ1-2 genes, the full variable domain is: EPEVTQTPSHQVTQMGQEVILRCVPISNHLYFYWYRQILGQKVEFLVSFYNNEISEKSEIFDDQFSVERPDGSNFTLKIRSTKLEDSAMYFCASSEALRLKYGYTFGSGTRLTVV.